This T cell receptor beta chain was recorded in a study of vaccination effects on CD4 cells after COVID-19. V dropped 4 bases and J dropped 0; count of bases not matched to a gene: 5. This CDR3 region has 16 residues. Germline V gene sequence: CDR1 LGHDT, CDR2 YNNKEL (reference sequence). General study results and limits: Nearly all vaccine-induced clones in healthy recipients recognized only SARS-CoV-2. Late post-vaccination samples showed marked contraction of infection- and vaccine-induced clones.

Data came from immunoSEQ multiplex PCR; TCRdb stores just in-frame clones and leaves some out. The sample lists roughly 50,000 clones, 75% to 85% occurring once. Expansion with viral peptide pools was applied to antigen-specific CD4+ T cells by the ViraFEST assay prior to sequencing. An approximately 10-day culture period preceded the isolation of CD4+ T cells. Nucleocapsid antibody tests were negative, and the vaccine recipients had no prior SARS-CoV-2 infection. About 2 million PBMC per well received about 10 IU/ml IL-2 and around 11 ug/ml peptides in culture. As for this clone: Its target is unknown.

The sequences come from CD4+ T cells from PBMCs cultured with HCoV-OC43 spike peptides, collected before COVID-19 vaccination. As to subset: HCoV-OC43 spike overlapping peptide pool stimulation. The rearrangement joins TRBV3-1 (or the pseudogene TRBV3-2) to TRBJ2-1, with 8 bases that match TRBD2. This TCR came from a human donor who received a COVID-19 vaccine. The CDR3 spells CASSPGGRSSYNEQFF. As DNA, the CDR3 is TGTGCCAGCAGCCCCGGCGGGAGGAGCTCCTACAATGAGCAGTTCTTC.